This T cell receptor beta chain was observed in a study of human T cells and chemical hapten exposure. Authors' methods: Per sample, the median was around 100,000 TCRs, with values from around 24,000 to 710,000. TCRdb processed the RACE reads anew with MiXCR; each CDR3 protein has one entry. TCRdb, not the original authors, processed these V and J calls. Here the sample spans 35,000 to 50,000 distinct CDR3 sequences, about 3.7% being singletons. V lost 0 bases and J 1 base, leaving 12 bases between the germline ends. There are 16 residues in the CDR3. CDR1 is SGHRS, CDR2 YFSETQ, per germline. Time point denoted: healthy volunteer bleed at 6 weeks. Sequencing started from total RNA isolated from unfractionated whole blood. In its sample, this clonotype was seen a few times.

Sample: whole blood. The sequence was obtained from a human donor in good health. Some clones in this sample may be carry-over from other donors' samples. V usage is TRBV5-1 and J usage is TRBJ2-3; D is uncertain. Written as DNA, the CDR3 is TGCGCCAGCAGCTTGGAGGCGGTGAGAGGCACAGATACGCAGTATTTT. This codes for CASSLEAVRGTDTQYF.